Below, one TCR beta chain is given with its context. Its antigen has not been determined. It may be a read error: a sequence one base away is much more abundant. Systemically healthy Caucasian individuals from Russia, 35 to 40 in total and aged about 6 to 100 years, were included as donors. Ten milliliters of peripheral blood were drawn from each donor into EDTA-treated Vacutainer tubes. Ficoll-Paque density-gradient centrifugation was used to isolate PBMCs, with at least 6.5 million obtained per sample. Total RNA, at least 6 micrograms per sample, was extracted from PBMCs with Trizol reagent. For every donor, an aliquot of PBMCs went through flow cytometry to measure the percentages of naive CD45RAhigh/CD27high T cells. The data stem from a study of blood T cells in healthy people across ages (dated by TCRdb to the mid-2010s). About the study as a whole: Template switching captured roughly one uniquely barcoded TCR beta cDNA molecule per two T cells in model experiments. Donors were grouped into four age groups: young (average roughly 16 years), middle-aged (roughly 40), aged (around 60) and long-lived (approximately 82). For two donors (one aged 18 to 30 and one aged 80 or older), the study analyzed two additional independent replicas of 1 million unique cDNA reads from the same blood draw. Age-related changes in TCR beta repertoire diversity were measured in the study by deep sequencing normalized with unique cDNA molecular identifiers. To avoid experimental bias, donors of different ages were spread randomly across the sequencing lanes. The paper as a whole reports these results and caveats: Because the CMV infection status of the donors was unknown, age-related changes in expanded clonotypes may potentially have been confounded. Estimates of total diversity from one million sequenced T cells were regarded as lower bounds and underestimates. Compared with the aged group, the long-lived group had more naive CD4+ T cells, fewer expanded clones and increased TCR diversity, suggesting age selection. As age increased, observed TCR beta diversity per million T cells dropped in a roughly linear way, and a significant reduction was already evident by age 40. Since profiling was done on bulk unsorted PBMCs, naive and antigen-experienced compartments could not be conclusively compared. The percentage of naive T cells measured by flow cytometry correlated strongly with observed TCR beta diversity.

Receptor libraries were prepared by 5' RACE. Instrument used: Illumina HiSeq 2500. The second PCR ran for roughly 7 to 11 cycles and used a J-beta primer mix along with a sample-barcoded 5' primer. A unique molecular identifier was introduced onto each TCR beta cDNA molecule by a template-switch 5' adaptor carrying 12 random nucleotides. Each sample yielded at least 3 million CDR3-containing paired-end reads. First-strand cDNA was synthesized from all RNA with the Mint cDNA synthesis kit, primed by a TRBC-specific oligonucleotide. Following uracil-DNA glycosylase treatment, all cDNA underwent a first 18-cycle PCR with the universal primers M1SS and BC2_uni_R. The paper's data handling went like this. For normalization, 1 million high-quality reads were randomly selected from each sample, with every read carrying a distinct molecular identifier. Instead of being binned into consensus sequences, reads with shared molecular identifiers were discarded. CDR3 identification, clonotype clustering and error correction used MiTCR with a Q25 quality threshold and the strictest error-elimination algorithm. A nonparametric unseen species model using Euler transformation provided a lower-bound estimate of total TCR beta diversity. TCRdb itself trimmed the public reads at Q25 with fastp, ran MiXCR and retained productive beta chains. Under each unique CDR3 protein, matching rows form one entry showing the most common genes and DNA. These V and J calls are TCRdb output, not the study's own analysis. This sample has over 550,000 distinct CDR3 sequences in its table, and roughly 30% of those were observed once. Approximately 14% of the sample rests with the top ten.

The germline V gene specifies SNHLY as CDR1 and FYNNEI as CDR2. The CDR3, cysteine through phenylalanine, is 15 amino acids long. Only the CDR3 region is kept as DNA, spanning 45 bases read in frame from base 1. This chain joins TRBV2 to TRBJ2-5; the central 7 bases match TRBD2. The TCR was taken from an elderly woman in good health. Material for sequencing was blood. The CDR3 has the sequence CASREDLAAQETRYF. The DNA sequence reads TGTGCCAGCAGGGAAGACCTAGCGGCCCAAGAGACCCGGTACTTC.